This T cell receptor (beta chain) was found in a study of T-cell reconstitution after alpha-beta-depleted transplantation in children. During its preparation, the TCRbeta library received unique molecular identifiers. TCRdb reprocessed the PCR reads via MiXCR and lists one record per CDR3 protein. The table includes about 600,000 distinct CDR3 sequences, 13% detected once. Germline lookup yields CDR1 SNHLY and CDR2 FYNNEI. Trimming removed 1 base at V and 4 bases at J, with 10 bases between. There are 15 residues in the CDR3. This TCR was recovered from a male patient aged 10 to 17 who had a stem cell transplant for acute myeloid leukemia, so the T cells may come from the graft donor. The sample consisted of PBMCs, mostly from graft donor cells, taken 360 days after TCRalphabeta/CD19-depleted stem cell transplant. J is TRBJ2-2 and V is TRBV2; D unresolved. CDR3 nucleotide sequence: TGTGCCAGCAGTGAAGAAATTGCGCGCACCGGGGAGCTGTTTTTT. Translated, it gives CASSEEIARTGELFF.